This T cell receptor (beta chain) was recorded in a study of T cells after yellow fever vaccination. In the study overall: Preparing low-cell-number fractions relied on SMART-Seq v4 Ultra Low Input.

General study points: Most clones from primary vaccination were detected again post-booster (roughly 95% CD4, roughly 85% CD8). Contaminants from the bulk population, in the form of abundant clonotypes, could be found in FACS-sorted repertoires.

Template-switching 5'RACE yielded the TCR cDNA; a universal primer site and UMIs were added in the process. Using its own MiXCR run on the 5' RACE reads, TCRdb lists one record per CDR3 protein. The profile shows approximately 85,000 distinct CDR3 sequences, about 14% of them singletons. The material was CD8+ T cells not binding an NS4B(214-222) dextramer, sorted from PBMCs, obtained less than 25 days after the first yellow fever vaccination. The TCR sequence derives from a man between 18 and 35 years old who received the YFV17D yellow fever vaccine.

DNA for the CDR3: TGTGCCAGCAGTGATGGGACAGCTAGCACAGATACGCAGTATTTT. Its translation: CASSDGTASTDTQYF. This chain joins TRBV2 and TRBJ2-3; 7 bases map to TRBD1. Trimming cost V 3 bases and J 0 bases; bases outside gene matches: 3. Germline CDR1 reads SNHLY; CDR2 reads FYNNEI. The CDR3 extends over 15 amino acids. Based on the CDR3 plus reference TRBV2 and TRBJ2-3, the full variable domain is EPEVTQTPSHQVTQMGQEVILRCVPISNHLYFYWYRQILGQKVEFLVSFYNNEISEKSEIFDDQFSVERPDGSNFTLKIRSTKLEDSAMYFCASSDGTASTDTQYFGPGTRLTVL.